The present T cell receptor beta chain was sequenced within a study of a mutant IDH1 vaccine in newly diagnosed glioma. The CDR3 has 14 amino acids. V gave up 0 bases and J gave up 6 bases, with 12 bases separating them. Per the germline V gene, CDR1 is SGHRS and CDR2 is YFSETQ. Using immunoSEQ multiplex PCR, the repertoire was profiled, and TCRdb retains in-frame clones only, with some absent. The table has around 100,000 clones, about 80% seen once; the top ten hold roughly 5.3%. Time point described: baseline, week 1 (first vaccination visit). Treatment indicated: pre-vaccination baseline after standard-of-care therapy.

J is TRBJ1-2 and V is TRBV5-1; D is undetermined. Here the sequenced sample was PBMCs, taken from a glioma patient treated with radiotherapy, temozolomide or both. This TCR came from a man aged 35 to 55 with glioma. Some clones in this sample may be carry-over from other donors' samples. The CDR3 DNA follows: TGCGCCAGCAGCTTGGCAGGAGGGAGCGATGGCTACACCTTC. Its translation is CASSLAGGSDGYTF.